The rows below give T cell receptor beta chains drawn from one sample of a study of T-cell reconstitution after alpha-beta-depleted transplantation in children. TCRdb reanalysed the PCR reads using MiXCR and keeps one entry per CDR3 protein. The sample holds about 610,000 distinct CDR3 sequences; roughly 10% are singletons and the top ten take about 4.2%. The sample here was PBMCs from the stem cell graft donor, taken from the stem cell graft. These receptors all come from a human donor who donated a stem cell graft to a child with acute myeloid leukemia. CDR3s include the opening cysteine and the closing phenylalanine or tryptophan. A D gene is named only where the DNA matches it firmly. Rows give clone size only sometimes, using once, few, many, or a class for an expanded clone.

TRBV5-1	few	.	TRBJ2-5	TGCGCCAGCAGCTGGAGACAGGAAGAGACCCAGTACTTC	CASSWRQEETQYF
TRBV6-5	.	.	TRBJ2-7	TGTGCCAGCAGATTAAACAGGGTGGGGACCTACGAGCAGTACTTC	CASRLNRVGTYEQYF
TRBV19	few	TRBD2	TRBJ2-1	TGTGCCAGTAGTAAGACTAGCGGGATTCACAATGAGCAGTTCTTC	CASSKTSGIHNEQFF
TRBV13	.	.	TRBJ2-7	TGTGCCAGCAGCTTAGGCCAGGACCCCCGTATGGGGTACGAGCAGTACTTC	CASSLGQDPRMGYEQYF
TRBV5-1	.	TRBD1	TRBJ1-1	TGCGCCAGCAGCTTTAACACAGGGGGAACAGCTTTCTTT	CASSFNTGGTAFF
TRBV20-1	once	TRBD1	TRBJ2-4	TGCAGTGCTGCCCTCTCGGGACAGCAAAACATTCAGTACTTC	CSAALSGQQNIQYF
TRBV29-1	.	.	TRBJ1-1	TGCAGCGTCAAGACCACAGGAATTTTTGTCGCTTTCTTT	CSVKTTGIFVAFF
TRBV6-5	many	.	TRBJ2-7	TGTGCCAGCAGTTACTCGAATTCTCGGGGGACAGTTTACTACGAGCAGTACTTC	CASSYSNSRGTVYYEQYF
TRBV7-8	few	.	TRBJ1-2	TGTGCCAGCAGCTTAGCCAGCGGAGGCTACACCTTC	CASSLASGGYTF
TRBV11-2	few	.	TRBJ2-1	TGTGCCAGCAGCTTAGAATTTATCACAGGATACAATGAGCAGTTCTTC	CASSLEFITGYNEQFF
TRBV28	few	.	TRBJ2-3	TGTGCCAGCAGTCAGGTCGCAGGATTTATTCTCGGTACGCAGTATTTT	CASSQVAGFILGTQYF
TRBV15	.	TRBD1	TRBJ2-2	TGTGCCACCAGCGGGAGAGGGGGCGGCACCGGGGAGCTGTTTTTT	CATSGRGGGTGELFF
TRBV28	.	.	TRBJ2-3	TGTGCCAGCAGTGGGGGATCTACTCCCACAGATACGCAGTATTTT	CASSGGSTPTDTQYF
TRBV29-1	many	.	TRBJ2-2	TGCAGCGTCGGTATTAGGAACACCGGGGAGCTGTTTTTT	CSVGIRNTGELFF
TRBV15	.	.	TRBJ2-5	TGTGCCACCAGCAGAGATTCAGGACAGTGGAAATCGGAGACCCAGTACTTC	CATSRDSGQWKSETQYF
TRBV2	many	.	TRBJ2-6	TGTGCCAGCAGTGTAGGGGGCTCTGGGGCCAACGTCCTGACTTTC	CASSVGGSGANVLTF
TRBV20-1	few	TRBD1	TRBJ2-3	TGCAGTGCTCCCGGGACAGGGTATACAGATACGCAGTATTTT	CSAPGTGYTDTQYF
TRBV3-1	.	.	TRBJ2-1	TGTGCCAGCAGCCCTAGAAGTATCTCAAGTGAGCAGTTCTTC	CASSPRSISSEQFF
TRBV24-1	few	TRBD2	TRBJ2-3	TGTGCCACCAGGCCGGGAGGAGATACAGATACGCAGTATTTT	CATRPGGDTDTQYF
TRBV3-1	many	TRBD2	TRBJ2-1	TGTGCCAGCACCGACCGGGGGGGACTAGCGGGAACATCCTACAATGAGCAGTTCTTC	CASTDRGGLAGTSYNEQFF
TRBV9	many	TRBD2	TRBJ2-6	TGTGCCAGCAGCGTAGTGGCGGGAGGGGTTGGGGCCAACGTCCTGACTTTC	CASSVVAGGVGANVLTF
TRBV5-1	.	.	TRBJ2-3	TGCGCCAGCAGCCCATTTAGGGGCGCAGATACGCAGTATTTT	CASSPFRGADTQYF
TRBV20-1	many	.	TRBJ1-1	TGCAGTGCCATTAGGGACACCACTCATCCTGAAGCTTTCTTT	CSAIRDTTHPEAFF
TRBV29-1	.	.	TRBJ1-1	TGCAGCGTTCATCCGGGCGGCACTGAAGCTTTCTTT	CSVHPGGTEAFF
TRBV29-1	few	.	TRBJ2-2	TGCAGCGCCCGAGGGAGTTCGAACACCGGGGAGCTGTTTTTT	CSARGSSNTGELFF
TRBV6-2/TRBV6-3	few	.	TRBJ1-4	TGTGCCCCCTCCGACCTGTTCAATGAAAAACTGTTTTTT	CAPSDLFNEKLFF
TRBV20-1	many	TRBD2	TRBJ2-3	TGCAGTACTTTAGCGGGAGTTGGGACAGATACGCAGTATTTT	CSTLAGVGTDTQYF
TRBV20-1	many	.	TRBJ2-3	TGCAGTTCGCATCCAGGGACGACAGATGGGGCGCAGTATTTT	CSSHPGTTDGAQYF
TRBV9	.	TRBD2	TRBJ2-1	TGTGCCAGCAGCGTCGGGACTAGCGGGAGGTACAATGAGCAGTTCTTC	CASSVGTSGRYNEQFF
TRBV2	few	TRBD1	TRBJ1-1	TGTGCCACCTCCACAGGGGGGGCGACTGAAGCTTTCTTT	CATSTGGATEAFF
TRBV7-9	many	.	TRBJ2-7	TGTGCCAGCAGCTCAGGCGGGGGCTGCTACTTC	CASSSGGGCYF
TRBV4-1	many	TRBD1	TRBJ2-4	TGCGCCAGCAGCCAAGATCTACCTACAGGACAGGGGATTTTTGAGGCCAAAAACATTCAGTACTTC	CASSQDLPTGQGIFEAKNIQYF
TRBV30	.	TRBD1	TRBJ1-1	TGTGCCTGGAGTGGAGTGCTCGGCATGCACAGGGGCATAGGAGGTGAAGCTTTCTTT	CAWSGVLGMHRGIGGEAFF
TRBV27	many	.	TRBJ2-3	TGTGCCAGCAGTTTCTCAGATACGCAGTATTTT	CASSFSDTQYF
TRBV20-1	many	.	TRBJ2-6	TGCAGTGCTTCATCACCTGGGGCCAACGTCCTGACTTTC	CSASSPGANVLTF
TRBV6-2/TRBV6-3	.	.	TRBJ2-2	TGTGCCAGCAGTTACGCCGGGGCGAACACCGGGGAGCTGTTTTTT	CASSYAGANTGELFF
TRBV4-3	few	TRBD2	TRBJ2-2	TGCGCCAGCAGCCAACAGCGGGGCACCGGGGAGCTGTTTTTT	CASSQQRGTGELFF
TRBV7-6	few	TRBD2	TRBJ2-7	TGTGCCAGCAGCTTAGGGACTAGCGGGGAATACGAGCAGTACTTC	CASSLGTSGEYEQYF
TRBV25-1	few	.	TRBJ2-5	TGTGCCAGCAGTGAACTATTAGACAGTCTCCGAGGGGAGACCCAGTACTTC	CASSELLDSLRGETQYF
TRBV30	few	.	TRBJ1-5	TGTGCCTGGAGTAGCGGGATCAATCAGCCCCAGCATTTT	CAWSSGINQPQHF
TRBV6-2/TRBV6-3	many	TRBD2	TRBJ2-1	TGTGCCAGCAGTTACTCGACTCCGGGACTAGCGGGCCTTTCGGAGCAGTTCTTC	CASSYSTPGLAGLSEQFF
TRBV28	many	.	TRBJ2-2	TGTGCCAGCAGTTTATTGTCTTGGGGCAGGAACACCGGGGAGCTGTTTTTT	CASSLLSWGRNTGELFF
TRBV4-3	.	TRBD2	TRBJ2-4	TGCGCCAGCAGCCCGGGACTAGCCGGCGCGGCGAACATTCAGTACTTC	CASSPGLAGAANIQYF
TRBV7-2	.	.	TRBJ1-3	TGTGCCTGCCACCGGGGGGGCTCTGGAAACACCATATATTTT	CACHRGGSGNTIYF
TRBV11-2	many	TRBD2	TRBJ2-1	TGTGCCAGCAGCGTCACTAGCGGGACCTACAATGAGCAGTTCTTC	CASSVTSGTYNEQFF
TRBV12-3/TRBV12-4	many	.	TRBJ1-2	TGTGCCAGCAGCCCGGTTGAGGGAAGCTATGGCTACACCTTC	CASSPVEGSYGYTF